This record concerns one T cell receptor (beta chain) sequence. Its antigen is as yet unknown. This record comes from a study of T cell repertoires in cytomegalovirus infection. Study information: CMV infection and matching HLA type were both indicated by public TCR beta signatures. Study results and limitations: CMV-specific TCR beta clonotypes restricted by HLA-C were the ones dominating the ex vivo response. There were carriers of CMV plus the relevant HLA, and cumulative public TCR beta family frequency identified them.

The V end lost 5 bases, the J end lost 5 bases, and 12 bases lay between the germline ends. The CDR3 consists of 13 residues. From germline, CDR1 is SGHDN and CDR2 FVKESK. TCRdb fed the reads into MiXCR, producing one record per CDR3 protein. The data contain under 800,000 distinct CDR3 sequences, about 24% of them singletons. The sequence derives from a human donor in good health (CMV status not recorded). Some clones in this sample may be carry-over from other donors' samples. The chain joins TRBV14 to TRBJ1-1; D remains ambiguous. Sequenced sample: CD8+ T cells from PBMCs. CDR3 protein: CASSGWASTEAFF. The CDR3 nucleotides read TGTGCCAGCAGCGGGTGGGCTTCGACTGAAGCTTTCTTT.